The 22 T cell receptor beta chains reported below all come from one sample, sequenced in a study of shared clonotypes between healthy human individuals. The data were produced by immunoSEQ multiplex PCR, yet TCRdb's version contains in-frame clones alone and is incomplete. The table lists 1,400,000 or so clones, about 98.5% of them singletons, with about 0.4% in the top ten. The sample consisted of naive CD4+ T cells sorted from blood. Subset specified: CD45RA+ positively selected. The receptors here all came from a man aged 25-45 years in good health.

This rearrangement joins TRBV19 to TRBJ2-1, with 12 positions matching TRBD2. This CDR3 has 16 amino acids. CDR1 and CDR2 from the germline V gene are LNHDA and SQIVND (reference sequence). Losses at the gene ends were 5 bases for V and 9 bases for J; bases not matched to a gene: 11. CDR3 nucleotide sequence: TGTGCCAGTAGTCGAACTAGCGGGAGGTTCGGGGTTGAGCAGTTCTTC. Residues: CASSRTSGRFGVEQFF.

This clone was recorded only once. V usage is TRBV7-2 and J usage is TRBJ2-2, with a tentative D call TRBD2 (5 bases). CDR1 and CDR2 (germline): SGHTA, FQGNSA. V lost 5 bases, J lost 1 base, and 14 bases lay in between. The CDR3 is 16 residues long. CDR3 DNA: TGTGCCAGCAGCGCCGGGGTAGCGCTGAACACCGGGGAGCTGTTTTTT. Translation: CASSAGVALNTGELFF.

J is TRBJ1-1 and V is TRBV18, with a weak D call TRBD1 (5 bases). Germline lookup yields CDR1 KGHSH and CDR2 LQKENI. Trimming took 4 bases from V and 3 from J, leaving 12 bases between them. The CDR3 is 14 residues long. For the CDR3, the DNA is TGTGCCAGCTCACTATCCCGACAGTACACTGAAGCTTTCTTT. Translation: CASSLSRQYTEAFF.

The chain combines TRBV7-6 with TRBJ2-3, with 7 bases aligning to TRBD2. Losses at the gene ends were 1 base for V and 2 bases for J; bases not matched to a gene: 6. The V gene's germline CDR1 is SGHVS and CDR2 FNYEAQ. This CDR3 is 16 amino acids long. In nucleotides, the CDR3 is TGTGCCAGCAGCTTAGGTGCGGGAGTGATCACAGATACGCAGTATTTT. Protein sequence: CASSLGAGVITDTQYF.

The chain carries TRBV5-4 and TRBJ2-7, with D unresolved. V lost 4 bases and J 3 bases, leaving 11 bases between the germline ends. The CDR3 totals 13 residues. Germline V gene sequence: CDR1 SGHNT, CDR2 YYREEE (reference sequence). In DNA, the CDR3 is TGTGCCAGCAGCCGAGGACGGAACTACGAGCAGTACTTC. Its translation: CASSRGRNYEQYF.

V gene TRBV7-2 combines with J gene TRBJ2-1, with 12 positions matching TRBD2. Germline V gene sequence: CDR1 SGHTA, CDR2 FQGNSA. The CDR3 runs 17 residues. After removal of 5 bases from V and 0 bases from J, the junction contained 5 bases not matched to a gene. The CDR3 bases are TGTGCCAGCAGCGGCTGGACTAGCGGGATCTCCTACAATGAGCAGTTCTTC. Translated, it gives CASSGWTSGISYNEQFF.

Note on this clone: The same CDR3 also results from other DNA sequences found in this sample. The chain joins TRBV28 to TRBJ2-4; a weak D match, TRBD2 (5 bases). Germline CDR1 MDHEN, CDR2 SYDVKM. The CDR3 runs 15 residues. V was trimmed by 5 bases and J by 0 bases, leaving 11 bases between them. Here the CDR3 reads CASSLGGLAKNIQYF. In DNA, the CDR3 is TGTGCCAGCAGTCTAGGAGGATTAGCCAAAAACATTCAGTACTTC.

Concerning this clone itself: The same CDR3 can be traced to other DNA sequences in this sample. The V call is TRBV5-4, the J call TRBJ2-3; no firm D call. Germline CDR1 reads SGHNT; CDR2 reads YYREEE (reference sequence). The ends were cut back, 0 bases at V and 4 bases at J, with 6 bases in the middle. The length of the CDR3 is 13 residues. The CDR3 coding sequence is TGTGCCAGCAGCTTGGGTGGCGCAGATACGCAGTATTTT. Its translation is CASSLGGADTQYF.

This chain connects TRBV28 to TRBJ2-7, with D perhaps TRBD1 (9 bases). Germline values: CDR1 MDHEN, CDR2 SYDVKM. V lost 5 bases and J 7 bases, leaving 21 bases between the germline ends. This CDR3 is built from 15 residues. In nucleotides, the CDR3 is TGTGCCAGCAGTCAACCGGGACAGGGACTAGAAGAGCAGTACTTC. Amino acids: CASSQPGQGLEEQYF.

The chain carries TRBV4-3 and TRBJ2-7; 10 nucleotides line up with TRBD2. V dropped 0 bases and J dropped 6; count of bases not matched to a gene: 5. The CDR3 spans 15 residues. In germline, CDR1 is LGHNA, CDR2 YSLEER. CDR3 bases: TGCGCCAGCAGCCAAGATCGGGGACTAGCGCGCGAGCAGTACTTC. Translated, it gives CASSQDRGLAREQYF.

On this clone itself: Other DNA sequences from this sample encode an identical CDR3 as well. V usage is TRBV5-1 and J usage is TRBJ2-7, with 7 bases that match TRBD1. Unmatched junction bases numbered 5, after V lost 4 bases and J lost 4 bases. The CDR3 is made up of 13 amino acids. The V gene's germline CDR1 is SGHRS and CDR2 YFSETQ. The CDR3 coding sequence is TGCGCCAGCAGCCCCGACAGGGCTTACGAGCAGTACTTC. Its protein is CASSPDRAYEQYF.

The rearrangement uses TRBV5-1 and TRBJ2-3; 8 nucleotides agree with TRBD2. The germline CDR1 and CDR2 sequences are SGHRS and YFSETQ. The CDR3 has 17 residues. V dropped 3 bases and J dropped 6; count of bases not matched to a gene: 15. The CDR3 is CASSSERAGGRWDTQYF. DNA for the CDR3: TGCGCCAGCAGCTCGGAGAGGGCGGGAGGTCGGTGGGATACGCAGTATTTT.

This clone appeared a few times. Within the sample, other DNA sequences also encode this same CDR3. The chain is built from TRBV30 and TRBJ1-5; perhaps TRBD1 as D (6 bases). Germline CDR1 is GTSNPN and CDR2 is SVGIG (reference sequence). The ends were cut back, 1 base at V and 2 bases at J, with 6 bases in the middle. The CDR3 consists of 13 residues. The CDR3 is CAWSDRGNQPQHF. Written as DNA, the CDR3 is TGTGCCTGGAGTGACAGGGGCAATCAGCCCCAGCATTTT.

With regard to this clone: A read error is possible here, since a much larger clone lies one base away. V usage is TRBV6-6 and J usage is TRBJ2-6; 7 bases are shared with TRBD1. CDR1 MNHNY and CDR2 SVGAGI come from the germline V gene (reference sequence). The CDR3 runs 16 residues. V lost 0 bases, J lost 2 bases, and 1 base stayed unmatched. The CDR3 nucleotides read TGTGCCAGCAGTTACTCAGGGGGCGCTGGGGCCAACGTCCTGACTTTC. Amino acids: CASSYSGGAGANVLTF.

This sequence joins TRBV19 and TRBJ2-1; 8 nucleotides line up with TRBD2. V lost 3 bases and J lost 9; bases outside the gene matches: 13. Germline V gives CDR1 LNHDA, CDR2 SQIVND (reference sequence). The length of the CDR3 is 16 residues. The CDR3: CASSIGGGANVGEQFF. In DNA, the CDR3 is TGTGCCAGTAGTATCGGGGGGGGCGCCAACGTGGGTGAGCAGTTCTTC.

V and J are TRBV7-2 and TRBJ2-7, with D tentatively TRBD1 or TRBD2 (5 bases each). V lost 5 bases and J 2 bases, leaving 13 bases between the germline ends. Germline lookup yields CDR1 SGHTA and CDR2 FQGNSA. The CDR3 is made up of 14 amino acids. CDR3 loop: CASSVRDGPYEQYF. As DNA, the CDR3 is TGTGCCAGCAGCGTCCGGGACGGACCCTACGAGCAGTACTTC.

The chain links TRBV5-1 to TRBJ2-4, with D perhaps TRBD1 (6 bases). This CDR3 comprises 16 residues. Deletions cut 2 bases from V and 0 bases from J, with 12 bases between. Germline CDR1 reads SGHRS; CDR2 reads YFSETQ. The CDR3 sequence is CASSLTGTLAKNIQYF. In DNA form, the CDR3 reads TGCGCCAGCAGCTTAACCGGGACACTAGCCAAAAACATTCAGTACTTC.

Remarks on this clone: This specimen includes other DNA sequences encoding the same CDR3. The chain has TRBV5-4 and TRBJ2-2, with D hard to call. V lost 2 bases to trimming and J lost 0 bases, with 5 bases between them. Germline V gives CDR1 SGHNT, CDR2 YYREEE (reference sequence). The CDR3 has 14 amino acids. In DNA form, the CDR3 reads TGTGCCAGCAGCTTAGACTCGAACACCGGGGAGCTGTTTTTT. It encodes CASSLDSNTGELFF.

This chain uses TRBV16 with TRBJ2-2, with D unresolved. The CDR3 sequence is 15 residues long. The germline V gene encodes CDR1 KGHSY and CDR2 FQNENV. V gave up 0 bases and J gave up 4 bases, with 9 bases separating them. The CDR3 is CASSQSPGFTGELFF. The CDR3 coding sequence is TGTGCCAGCAGCCAATCTCCAGGTTTCACCGGGGAGCTGTTTTTT.

This chain uses TRBV27 with TRBJ2-7; D might be TRBD2 (6 bases). Trimming stripped 3 bases from V and 2 bases from J, with 11 bases between. Looked up from germline, CDR1 is MNHEY and CDR2 is SMNVEV (reference sequence). The CDR3 loop spans 14 amino acids. This CDR3 reads CASSFSGAAYEQYF. The CDR3, as DNA: TGTGCCAGCAGTTTTAGCGGAGCCGCCTACGAGCAGTACTTC.

The genes are TRBV28 and TRBJ1-3; D remains ambiguous. The CDR3 is made up of 16 amino acids. CDR1 is MDHEN, CDR2 SYDVKM, per germline. The ends were cut back, 4 bases at V and 4 bases at J, with 17 bases in the middle. The CDR3: CASSSALKGRGNTIYF. The DNA for the CDR3 is TGTGCCAGCAGTTCGGCCCTAAAGGGTAGGGGAAACACCATATATTTT.

The chain links TRBV29-1 to TRBJ1-1; D is perhaps TRBD1 (6 bases). Germline lookup yields CDR1 SQVTM and CDR2 ANQGSEA. This CDR3 has 13 residues. Deletions cut 5 bases from V and 0 bases from J, with 10 bases between. The CDR3 protein is CSVLTGMNTEAFF. The CDR3, as DNA: TGCAGCGTTTTGACAGGAATGAACACTGAAGCTTTCTTT.